What follows are 28 T cell receptor beta chains derived from one specimen sequenced in a study of regulatory T cells in long-lasting Graves disease. Arm-PCR of CDR3 regions with iRepertoire HTBI primers generated TCR beta libraries. MiXCR, run by TCRdb on the multiplex PCR reads, gives a single entry per CDR3 protein. The sample records some 430,000 distinct CDR3 sequences, roughly 21% being singletons. Specified time point: persistent/refractory GD, antithyroid drugs over 5 years with positive TRAb. TCR sequences were obtained from RNA taken from PBMCs. The specimen comprised peripheral blood mononuclear cells (PBMCs), sampled when the disease was refractory, from a patient treated with antithyroid drugs. Receptors were obtained from a female donor with Graves disease.

This clonotype was picked up many times. The chain combines TRBV12-3 or TRBV12-4 with TRBJ2-7, with a tentative D call TRBD1 (6 bases). The ends were cut back, 5 bases at V and 2 bases at J, with 16 bases in the middle. The CDR3 length is 15 residues. The CDR3 reads CASSVTQGYAYEQYF. CDR3 in DNA: TGTGCCAGCAGTGTGACCCAGGGGTATGCCTACGAGCAGTACTTC.

This chain connects TRBV20-1 to TRBJ2-5; D is perhaps TRBD1 (5 bases). Germline values: CDR1 DFQATT, CDR2 SNEGSKA (reference sequence). This CDR3 contains 13 residues. V was trimmed by 0 bases and J by 4 bases, leaving 9 bases between them. Here the CDR3 reads CSARDQGAETQYF. DNA for the CDR3: TGCAGTGCTAGAGATCAGGGTGCAGAGACCCAGTACTTC.

Turning to this clonotype: A read error may explain this, as a much larger clone is one base away. The chain recombines TRBV6-5 with TRBJ1-2; 9 bases are shared with TRBD1. CDR1 is MNHEY, CDR2 SVGAGI, per germline. This CDR3 spans 16 amino acids. V dropped 0 bases and J dropped 6; count of bases not matched to a gene: 8. CDR3 region: CASSYSITGGIHGYTF. DNA for the CDR3: TGTGCCAGCAGTTACTCGATAACAGGGGGCATCCATGGCTACACCTTC.

This clonotype was recorded at least ten times. The chain joins TRBV10-3 to TRBJ1-1; weak D call: TRBD1 (5 bases). Germline CDR1 and CDR2: ENHRY and SYGVKD. V was trimmed by 7 bases and J by 1 base, leaving 10 bases between them. This CDR3 has 13 residues. CDR3 loop: CAIKTDRNTEAFF. The CDR3 DNA reads TGTGCCATCAAGACTGACAGGAACACTGAAGCTTTCTTT.

The sample holds a few counts of this clonotype. V usage is TRBV9 and J usage is TRBJ1-6; the match to TRBD1 covers 9 bases. The CDR3 length is 15 residues. Trimming at V came to 5 bases and at J to 8 bases, leaving 8 bases not matched to a gene. Per germline, CDR1 SGDLS and CDR2 YYNGEE. The CDR3 DNA reads TGTGCCAGCAGAGAACACCGGGACAGGGATTCACCCCTCCACTTT. It is translated as CASREHRDRDSPLHF.

The chain recombines TRBV9 with TRBJ1-2, with D maybe TRBD1 (6 bases). The CDR3 is 12 residues long. The V gene lost 6 bases and the J gene lost 8 bases, with 14 bases spanning the gap. CDR1 is SGDLS and CDR2 is YYNGEE in the germline V gene. CDR3 bases: TGTGCCAGCACCGCCCCAGGGGAAGGCTACACCTTC. Translating gives CASTAPGEGYTF.

There are many counts of this clonotype. The V and J genes are TRBV6-5 and TRBJ1-2, with a possible D match to TRBD1 (5 bases). Germline V gives CDR1 MNHEY, CDR2 SVGAGI. The CDR3 runs to 16 residues. Trimming took 0 bases from V and 6 from J, leaving 17 bases between them. CDR3 DNA: TGTGCCAGCAGTTACTCGAGTCTGCGGGGCCCACATGGCTACACCTTC. This codes for CASSYSSLRGPHGYTF.

The chain links TRBV7-9 to TRBJ2-5; D not resolved. CDR3 length equals 14 residues. Trimming pared 2 bases from V and 4 bases from J, leaving 11 bases between. The V gene's germline CDR1 is SEHNR and CDR2 FQNEAQ (reference sequence). The CDR3 DNA reads as TGTGCCAGCAGCTTACGTAGTCCCCCAGAGACCCAGTACTTC. Its protein is CASSLRSPPETQYF. The full variable domain, its missing parts supplied by reference TRBV7-9 and TRBJ2-5, is DTGVSQNPRHKITKRGQNVTFRCDPISEHNRLYWYRQTLGQGPEFLTYFQNEAQLEKSRLLSDRFSAERPKGSFSTLEIQRTEQGDSAMYLCASSLRSPPETQYFGPGTRLLVL.

This chain connects TRBV11-2 to TRBJ2-1; TRBD1 matches 7 bases. With V trimmed by 8 bases and J by 5 bases, 9 bases remained unmatched. CDR3 length equals 14 residues. Germline V gives CDR1 SGHAT, CDR2 FQNNGV. CDR3 loop: CASYGGQVDNEQFF. The CDR3, as DNA: TGTGCCAGCTATGGAGGACAGGTCGACAATGAGCAGTTCTTC.

The rearrangement uses TRBV6-1 and TRBJ2-2, with D possibly matching TRBD1 (6 bases). V was pared by 6 bases and J by 0 bases, with 14 bases between. Germline V lookup: CDR1 MNHNS, CDR2 SASEGT. This CDR3 spans 16 amino acids. CDR3 DNA sequence: TGTGCCAGCAGCGACGGGACAACTTCGAACACCGGGGAGCTGTTTTTT. Its translation: CASSDGTTSNTGELFF.

The V and J genes are TRBV19 and TRBJ2-2; D not certain. CDR3 length equals 12 residues. Germline V lookup: CDR1 LNHDA, CDR2 SQIVND (reference sequence). V was cut by 7 bases and J by 3 bases, with 6 bases left in between. CDR3 DNA sequence: TGTGCCAGTAATAGGGACACCGGGGAGCTGTTTTTT. Translated, it gives CASNRDTGELFF.

Only one count was recorded for this clonotype. A far larger clone is one nucleotide away, so this likely arose from a read error. The V call is TRBV6-1, the J call TRBJ1-2, with D maybe TRBD1 (5 bases). The CDR3 has 13 amino acids. From germline, CDR1 is MNHNS and CDR2 SASEGT. CDR3 DNA sequence: TGTGCCAGCAGCTACGGGACCGACTATGGCTACGCCTTC. This gives the protein CASSYGTDYGYAF.

The J gene is TRBJ2-2, the V gene TRBV24-1; D is unclear. Germline values: CDR1 KGHDR, CDR2 SFDVKD. The V and J ends lost 4 bases and 5 bases respectively, with 13 bases between them. The CDR3 has 15 amino acids. CDR3 in amino acids: CATSDPQRGTGELFF. The DNA for the CDR3 is TGTGCCACCAGTGACCCCCAGCGAGGAACCGGGGAGCTGTTTTTT.

This clonotype was seen many times. The J gene is TRBJ2-5, the V gene TRBV12-3 or TRBV12-4; D is possibly TRBD2 (6 bases). Trimming pared 5 bases from V and 5 bases from J, leaving 15 bases between. The CDR3 has 14 residues. DNA for the CDR3: TGTGCCAGCAGTCCCTCTAGCGTCGTTGAGACCCAGTACTTC. This sequence encodes CASSPSSVVETQYF.

This clonotype was recorded at least ten times. The chain couples TRBV5-1 to TRBJ2-7; possible D gene TRBD1, 6 bases. The CDR3 length is 15 residues. Trimming stripped 4 bases from V and 3 bases from J, with 17 bases between. CDR1 SGHRS and CDR2 YFSETQ come from the germline V gene. Here the CDR3 DNA reads TGCGCCAGCAGCGCCACCGGGACAAGTAACTACGAGCAGTACTTC. Protein sequence: CASSATGTSNYEQYF.

This clonotype came up a few times. The chain couples TRBV6-2 or TRBV6-3 to TRBJ2-6, with unresolved D. This CDR3 comprises 14 residues. Per the germline V gene, CDR1 is MNHEY and CDR2 is SVGEGT. V gave up 7 bases and J gave up 1 base, with 8 bases separating them. CDR3 sequence reads: CASNKNSGANVLTF. The CDR3 nucleotides read TGTGCCAGCAATAAGAATTCTGGGGCCAACGTCCTGACTTTC.

The sample holds many counts of this clonotype. The V gene is TRBV28, the J gene TRBJ1-1; D is unresolved. V was clipped by 4 bases and J by 10 bases, with 13 bases between them. CDR3 length: 12 residues. Germline values: CDR1 MDHEN, CDR2 SYDVKM. The DNA for the CDR3 is TGTGCCAGCAGTTCCGGGATAAAGGTAGCTTTCTTT. This encodes CASSSGIKVAFF. Combining the CDR3 with reference TRBV28 and TRBJ1-1 gives the whole variable domain DVKVTQSSRYLVKRTGEKVFLECVQDMDHENMFWYRQDPGLGLRLIYFSYDVKMKEKGDIPEGYSVSREKKERFSLILESASTNQTSMYLCASSSGIKVAFFGQGTRLTVV.

Ten or more counts support this clonotype. This chain connects TRBV6-2 or TRBV6-3 to TRBJ2-7, with TRBD1 identical over 8 bases. V was pared by 6 bases and J by 1 base, with 8 bases of the junction left unmatched. Germline assignment: CDR1 MNHEY and CDR2 SVGEGT. The CDR3 covers 15 residues. Here the CDR3 reads CASRFGTGMSYEQYF. The DNA for the CDR3 is TGTGCCAGCAGGTTCGGGACAGGAATGTCCTACGAGCAGTACTTC.

The table lists this clonotype with a count of one. The chain employs TRBV29-1 and TRBJ1-2; D unresolved. The germline V gene encodes CDR1 SQVTM and CDR2 ANQGSEA. The germline V and J ends were trimmed by 4 bases and 1 base, with 7 bases remaining between them. The CDR3 runs to 12 residues. This CDR3 reads CSVVGDNYGYTF. The CDR3, as DNA: TGCAGCGTTGTTGGCGATAACTATGGCTACACCTTC.

This clonotype was detected ten times or more. The chain joins TRBV28 to TRBJ1-2, with D hard to call. CDR1 MDHEN and CDR2 SYDVKM come from the germline V gene. The CDR3 is made up of 11 amino acids. Trimming removed 5 bases from V and 4 bases from J, with 5 bases in between. The CDR3 loop is CASSDLYGYTF. The DNA for the CDR3 is TGTGCCAGCAGTGATCTCTATGGCTACACCTTC.

This clonotype was observed at least ten times. This chain connects TRBV28 to TRBJ2-7; D is perhaps TRBD1 (6 bases). The germline V gene has CDR1 MDHEN and CDR2 SYDVKM. The ends were cut back, 2 bases at V and 0 bases at J, with 8 bases in the middle. This CDR3 contains 14 residues. DNA for the CDR3: TGTGCCAGCAGTTTACCAGGGGACTCCTACGAGCAGTACTTC. Amino acids: CASSLPGDSYEQYF.

This clonotype was counted ten times or more. The chain carries TRBV28 and TRBJ2-5; D is perhaps TRBD1 (5 bases). This CDR3 has 13 amino acids. V dropped 3 bases and J dropped 0 bases, with 5 bases sitting between them. From germline, CDR1 is MDHEN and CDR2 SYDVKM. CDR3 in amino acids: CASSFRDQETQYF. CDR3 nucleotide sequence: TGTGCCAGCAGTTTCAGGGACCAAGAGACCCAGTACTTC.

This clonotype was counted at least ten times. V and J are TRBV11-2 and TRBJ2-4; D tentatively fits TRBD1 or TRBD2 (5 bases each). Trimming took off 2 bases at V and 8 bases at J, with 13 bases between the two ends. CDR1 is SGHAT, CDR2 FQNNGV, per germline. The CDR3 runs 14 residues. CDR3 sequence reads: CASSLTGTLDIQYF. The CDR3, as DNA: TGTGCCAGCAGCTTAACCGGGACGTTAGACATTCAGTACTTC.

This clonotype was counted at least ten times. The chain is built from TRBV11-2 and TRBJ1-6; D unresolved. CDR1 and CDR2 from the germline V gene are SGHAT and FQNNGV. The V gene lost 6 bases and the J gene lost 9 bases, with 15 bases spanning the gap. This CDR3 spans 14 amino acids. The CDR3 sequence: CASRQTRQVSPLHF. The CDR3 DNA sequence: TGTGCCAGCAGACAAACTAGACAAGTTTCACCCCTCCACTTT.

The sample holds a few counts of this clonotype. The J gene is TRBJ1-2, the V gene TRBV13; 8 bases agree with TRBD1. The germline CDR1 and CDR2 sequences are PRHDT and FYEKMQ (reference sequence). The CDR3 has 19 residues. J gave up 1 base and V 1 base, and 14 bases lay outside the gene matches. The CDR3 is CASSLAVMADRALNYGYTF. The CDR3 DNA follows: TGTGCCAGCAGCTTAGCAGTCATGGCGGACAGGGCCCTTAACTATGGCTACACCTTC.

This clonotype was detected many times. This sequence joins TRBV7-2 and TRBJ1-1; the match to TRBD1 covers 8 bases. The V and J ends lost 7 bases and 11 bases, in that order; junction bases with no gene match: 18. Germline loops: CDR1 SGHTA, CDR2 FQGNSA. This CDR3 spans 15 amino acids. The CDR3 DNA is TGTGCCAGCAAAATCTCCGGACAGGGTACGGCTTTTGCTTTCTTT. Translation: CASKISGQGTAFAFF. Together with reference TRBV7-2 and TRBJ1-1, the CDR3 gives the full variable domain: GAGVSQSPSNKVTEKGKDVELRCDPISGHTALYWYRQSLGQGLEFLIYFQGNSAPDKSGLPSDRFSAERTGGSVSTLTIQRTQQEDSAVYLCASKISGQGTAFAFFGQGTRLTVV.

This chain uses TRBV7-6 with TRBJ1-4, with D possibly being TRBD1 (5 bases). The germline CDR1 and CDR2 sequences are SGHVS and FNYEAQ. The CDR3 is 15 residues long. Trimming left V 5 bases short and J 9 bases short, with 19 bases between. The CDR3 is CASSPGGGRRKKLFF. CDR3 in DNA: TGTGCCAGCAGCCCCGGGGGGGGTCGTCGGAAAAAACTGTTTTTT.

As regards this clonotype: With a much larger clone just one base away, this may be a read error. The chain links TRBV18 to TRBJ2-4; the D is unclear. Germline CDR1 KGHSH, CDR2 LQKENI. The CDR3 runs 11 residues. The CDR3 bases are TGTGCCAGCCCACCAGAGAACATTCAGTACTTC. Its protein product is CASPPENIQYF. The entire variable domain, with the rest obtained from reference TRBV18 and TRBJ2-4, is as follows: NAGVMQNPRHLVRRRGQEARLRCSPMKGHSHVYWYRQLPEEGLKFMVYLQKENIIDESGMPKERFSAEFPKEGPSILRIQQVVRGDSAAYFCASPPENIQYFGAGTRLSVL.